This T cell receptor beta chain was identified in a study of T cell changes during pregnancy in multiple sclerosis. Germline lookup yields CDR1 LNHNV and CDR2 YYDKDF (reference sequence). V lost 1 base and J lost 4; bases outside the gene matches: 7. This CDR3 is built from 17 residues. Sequenced by immunoSEQ multiplex PCR; TCRdb stores in-frame clones only, minus some. This table holds tens of thousands of clones, 88% found once. This specimen consisted of CD4+ T cells from peripheral blood mononuclear cells, obtained in the first trimester of pregnancy. The rearrangement uses TRBV15 and TRBJ2-5, with 12 bases that match TRBD2. This clonotype was obtained from a female donor in good health, enrolled as a control in a pregnancy study. CDR3 loop: CATSRAASGGVGETQYF. The CDR3 DNA reads TGTGCCACCAGCAGAGCGGCTAGCGGGGGGGTTGGAGAGACCCAGTACTTC.